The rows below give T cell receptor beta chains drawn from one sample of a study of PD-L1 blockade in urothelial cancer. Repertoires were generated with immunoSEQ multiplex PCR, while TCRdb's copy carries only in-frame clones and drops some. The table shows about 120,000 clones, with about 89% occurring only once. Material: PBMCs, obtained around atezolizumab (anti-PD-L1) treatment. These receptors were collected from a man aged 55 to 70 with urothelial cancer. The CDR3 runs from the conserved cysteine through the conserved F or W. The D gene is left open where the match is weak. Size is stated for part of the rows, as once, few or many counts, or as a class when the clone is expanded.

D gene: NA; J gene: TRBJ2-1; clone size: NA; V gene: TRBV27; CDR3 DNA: TGTGCCAGCAGTCCCCACCAGAATGAGCAGTTCTTC; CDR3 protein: CASSPHQNEQFF
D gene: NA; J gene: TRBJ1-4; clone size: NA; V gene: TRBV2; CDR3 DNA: TGTGCCAGCAGGGGGACTGGGGGTGGACAAAAACTGTTTTTT; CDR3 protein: CASRGTGGGQKLFF
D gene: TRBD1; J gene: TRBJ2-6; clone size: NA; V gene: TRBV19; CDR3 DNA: TGTGCCAGTAGTCCGCGACAGGGCCTAAATAGGGCCAACGTCCTGACTTTC; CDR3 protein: CASSPRQGLNRANVLTF
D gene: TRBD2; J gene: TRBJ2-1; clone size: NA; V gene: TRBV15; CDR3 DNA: TGTGCCACCAGCGGGAGGGGACTAGCGGGATACAATGAGCAGTTCTTC; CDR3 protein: CATSGRGLAGYNEQFF
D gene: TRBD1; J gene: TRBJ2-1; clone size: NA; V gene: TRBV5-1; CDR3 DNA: TGCGCCAGCAGCAGAGAGGGACAGGGCGCGGTCAATGAGCAGTTCTTC; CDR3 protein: CASSREGQGAVNEQFF
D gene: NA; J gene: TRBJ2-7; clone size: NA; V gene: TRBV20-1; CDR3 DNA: TGCAGTGCGGCCCCGACGGGAGAGCAGTACTTC; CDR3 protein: CSAAPTGEQYF
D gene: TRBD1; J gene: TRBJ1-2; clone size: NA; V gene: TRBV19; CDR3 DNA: TGTGCCAGTAGTAAGGGACAGGGAGCTCTCTATGGCTACACCTTC; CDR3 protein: CASSKGQGALYGYTF
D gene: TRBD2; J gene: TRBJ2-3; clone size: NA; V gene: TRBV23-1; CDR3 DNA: TGCGCCAGCAGTCAATCGGCGGGGGATAGCACAGATACGCAGTATTTT; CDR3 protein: CASSQSAGDSTDTQYF
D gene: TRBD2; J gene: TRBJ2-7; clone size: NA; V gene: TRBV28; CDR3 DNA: TGTGCCAGCAGTTTGGGACTAGCGGGAGGAGACGAGCAGTACTTC; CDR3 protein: CASSLGLAGGDEQYF
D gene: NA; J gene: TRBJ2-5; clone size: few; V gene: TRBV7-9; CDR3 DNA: TGTGCCGTGGGGCCAAAAGAGACCCAGTACTTC; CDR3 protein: CAVGPKETQYF
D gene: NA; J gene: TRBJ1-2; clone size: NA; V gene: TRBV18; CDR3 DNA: TGTGCCAGCTCACCAATTAGGGACACTGTGCGCTATGGCTACACCTTC; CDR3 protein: CASSPIRDTVRYGYTF